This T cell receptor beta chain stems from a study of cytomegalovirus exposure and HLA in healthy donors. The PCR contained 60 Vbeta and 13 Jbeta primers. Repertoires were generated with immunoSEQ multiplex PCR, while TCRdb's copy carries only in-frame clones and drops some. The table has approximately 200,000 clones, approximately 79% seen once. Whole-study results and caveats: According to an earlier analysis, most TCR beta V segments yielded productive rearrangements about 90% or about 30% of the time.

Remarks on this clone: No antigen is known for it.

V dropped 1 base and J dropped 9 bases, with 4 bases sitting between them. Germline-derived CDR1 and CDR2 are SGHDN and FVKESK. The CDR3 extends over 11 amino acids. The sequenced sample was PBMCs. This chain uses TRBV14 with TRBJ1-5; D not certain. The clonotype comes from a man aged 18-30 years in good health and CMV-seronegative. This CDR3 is CASSQGGPQHF. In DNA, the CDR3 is TGTGCCAGCAGCCAAGGAGGGCCCCAGCATTTT.